Following are 30 T cell receptor beta chains from one sample sequenced in a study of blood T cells in healthy people across ages. Alongside a J-beta primer mix, a sample-barcoded 5' primer served in a second PCR lasting roughly 6 to 11 cycles. TCRdb re-derived calls from the 5' RACE reads in MiXCR, one entry per CDR3 protein. Of about 1.8 million distinct CDR3 sequences listed, around half are singletons. Sequenced sample: blood. The source of these receptors is a woman aged 40-49 years in good health.

This clonotype was counted between two and nine times. This chain connects TRBV24-1 to TRBJ1-6; TRBD1 matches at 8 bases. With V trimmed by 8 bases and J by 9 bases, 5 bases remained unmatched. Germline assignment: CDR1 KGHDR and CDR2 SFDVKD. The CDR3 is made up of 13 amino acids. Here the CDR3 reads CATMQGAGSPLHF. The CDR3 DNA reads TGTGCCACCATGCAGGGGGCCGGTTCACCCCTCCACTTT.

The chain is built from TRBV27 and TRBJ2-3; D is uncertain. V shed 8 bases and J shed 7 bases, with 13 bases lying between them. Germline loops: CDR1 MNHEY, CDR2 SMNVEV (reference sequence). CDR3 size: 12 residues. CDR3 nucleotide sequence: TGTGCCAGCGGCCCACAGCGCTATACGCAGTATTTT. Translation: CASGPQRYTQYF.

This clonotype was seen a handful of times. V usage is TRBV10-3 and J usage is TRBJ1-5, with D tentatively TRBD1 (6 bases). This CDR3 spans 13 amino acids. V lost 3 bases to trimming and J lost 5 bases, with 8 bases between them. Germline-derived CDR1 and CDR2 are ENHRY and SYGVKD. CDR3 sequence: CAISDRQDQPQHF. The CDR3 DNA reads as TGTGCCATCAGTGATCGACAGGATCAGCCCCAGCATTTT.

This clonotype was observed a handful of times. The chain employs TRBV12-3 or TRBV12-4 and TRBJ1-2; 7 bases match TRBD1. The CDR3 extends over 14 amino acids. V shed 7 bases and J 4 bases; nucleotides not matched to a gene: 9. The CDR3 here is CASTLEGARYGYTF. CDR3 DNA: TGTGCCAGCACATTGGAGGGGGCACGCTATGGCTACACCTTC.

V is TRBV7-9 and J is TRBJ1-2; D ambiguous. The CDR3 contains 15 residues. CDR1 is SEHNR, CDR2 FQNEAQ, per germline (reference sequence). V gave up 1 base and J gave up 4 bases, with 13 bases separating them. CDR3 DNA sequence: TGTGCCAGCAGCTTAGTTCCGTTAGCGAGCTATGGCTACACCTTC. Residues: CASSLVPLASYGYTF.

J is TRBJ2-5 and V is TRBV5-1; D could derive from TRBD1 or TRBD2 (5 bases each). The CDR3 has 13 residues. Trimming removed 5 bases from V and 11 bases from J, with 19 bases in between. The germline CDR1 and CDR2 sequences are SGHRS and YFSETQ. As DNA, the CDR3 is TGCGCCAGCAGAAGGAAACGGGACGAAGAGCAGTACTTC. Translating it yields CASRRKRDEEQYF.

The genes are TRBV7-2 and TRBJ2-5; tentatively, D is TRBD2 (6 bases). Trimming cost V 5 bases and J 2 bases, with 18 bases left between them. This CDR3 comprises 16 residues. CDR1 is SGHTA, CDR2 FQGNSA, per germline. The CDR3 spells CASSIPGLRTQETQYF. In nucleotides, the CDR3 is TGTGCCAGCAGCATCCCGGGACTCAGGACGCAAGAGACCCAGTACTTC.

V is TRBV6-2 or TRBV6-3 and J is TRBJ2-3, with 9 positions matching TRBD2. Germline V gives CDR1 MNHEY, CDR2 SVGEGT. Trimming cost V 10 bases and J 4 bases; bases outside gene matches: 9. This CDR3 contains 14 residues. This chain's CDR3 is CAIKSGGTPDTQYF. CDR3 bases: TGTGCCATCAAGAGCGGGGGGACCCCAGATACGCAGTATTTT.

This sequence joins TRBV7-9 and TRBJ2-1; possible D gene TRBD2, 6 bases. Deletions cut 2 bases from V and 8 bases from J, with 19 bases between. The CDR3 runs 16 residues. Germline V gives CDR1 SEHNR, CDR2 FQNEAQ (reference sequence). CDR3 region: CASSLLAAGSGDEQFF. The CDR3 bases are TGTGCCAGCAGCTTACTCGCGGCGGGGTCTGGGGATGAGCAGTTCTTC.

This clonotype was recorded a few times. This chain links TRBV7-3 with TRBJ2-5, with 8 bases matching TRBD2. Germline values: CDR1 SGHTA, CDR2 FQGTGA. V lost 5 bases to trimming and J lost 3 bases; unmatched junction nucleotides: 14. The CDR3 has 17 amino acids. The chain's CDR3 is CASSQSGSGRREETQYF. In nucleotides, the CDR3 is TGTGCCAGCAGCCAAAGCGGGAGCGGGCGGAGGGAAGAGACCCAGTACTTC. Complete variable domain (other parts from reference TRBV7-3 and TRBJ2-5): GAGVSQTPSNKVTEKGKYVELRCDPISGHTALYWYRQSLGQGPEFLIYFQGTGAADDSGLPNDRFFAVRPEGSVSTLKIQRTERGDSAVYLCASSQSGSGRREETQYFGPGTRLLVL.

The CDR3 reads CASIANGRGSTEAFF. The CDR3 DNA reads as TGTGCCAGTATCGCGAATGGTAGGGGCAGCACTGAAGCTTTCTTT. The chain joins TRBV19 to TRBJ1-1; perhaps TRBD1 as D (5 bases). The CDR3 consists of 15 residues. With 7 bases removed from V and 4 bases from J, the gap between germline ends came to 19 bases. CDR1 is LNHDA and CDR2 is SQIVND in the germline V gene (reference sequence). Supplemented by reference TRBV19 and TRBJ1-1, the full variable domain reads DGGITQSPKYLFRKEGQNVTLSCEQNLNHDAMYWYRQDPGQGLRLIYYSQIVNDFQKGDIAEGYSVSREKKESFPLTVTSAQKNPTAFYLCASIANGRGSTEAFFGQGTRLTVV.

V usage is TRBV27 and J usage is TRBJ1-4, with D possibly TRBD1 on 5 matching bases. This CDR3 comprises 13 residues. V shed 5 bases and J shed 7 bases, with 11 bases lying between them. Germline values: CDR1 MNHEY, CDR2 SMNVEV (reference sequence). The CDR3 nucleotides are TGTGCCAGCAGTGGGAGGGGCGGTGAAAAACTGTTTTTT. This encodes CASSGRGGEKLFF.

There are many counts of this clonotype. The chain joins TRBV7-2 to TRBJ1-2, with D maybe TRBD1 (6 bases). This CDR3 has 16 residues. The V gene lost 2 bases and the J gene lost 0 bases, with 13 bases spanning the gap. The germline V gene encodes CDR1 SGHTA and CDR2 FQGNSA. In DNA form, the CDR3 reads TGTGCCAGCAGCTTAAACCTCGGACAGACTAACTATGGCTACACCTTC. The encoded protein is CASSLNLGQTNYGYTF.

J is TRBJ1-5 and V is TRBV12-3 or TRBV12-4; D ambiguous. V dropped 3 bases and J dropped 5 bases, with 8 bases sitting between them. The CDR3 sequence is 13 residues long. The CDR3, as DNA: TGTGCCAGCAGTTTGGACCACGATCAGCCCCAGCATTTT. Its translation is CASSLDHDQPQHF.

V gene TRBV4-2 combines with J gene TRBJ2-7; possibly TRBD1 for D (7 bases). CDR3 length equals 16 residues. V lost 1 base and J 3 bases, leaving 16 bases between the germline ends. Germline V lookup: CDR1 LGHNA, CDR2 YNFKEQ. This CDR3 is CASSQAGGRRIYEQYF. The CDR3 region has the DNA TGTGCCAGCAGCCAAGCAGGGGGGCGGAGAATCTACGAGCAGTACTTC.

This clonotype was found a few times. The J gene is TRBJ2-5, the V gene TRBV2; no firm D call. Germline values: CDR1 SNHLY, CDR2 FYNNEI. The CDR3 sequence is 15 residues long. V was pared by 3 bases and J by 4 bases, with 15 bases between. As DNA, the CDR3 is TGTGCCAGCAGTGAGTCCGCCGGCTTGGGAGAGACCCAGTACTTC. It translates to CASSESAGLGETQYF.

This clonotype has just a few counts. The J gene is TRBJ1-2, the V gene TRBV20-1, with D possibly matching TRBD1 (6 bases). The CDR3 runs 13 residues. CDR1 is DFQATT and CDR2 is SNEGSKA in the germline V gene (reference sequence). V was shortened by 3 bases and J by 8 bases, with 16 bases between the two germline ends. The CDR3 DNA sequence: TGCAGTGCTAGGGAGGGGGGCACTTGGGGCTACACCTTC. Its protein is CSAREGGTWGYTF.

This clonotype has only a few counts. The J gene is TRBJ1-2, the V gene TRBV29-1, with TRBD1 matching 8 bases. This CDR3 is built from 12 residues. J was trimmed by 8 bases and V by 4 bases; bases with no gene match: 6. CDR1 is SQVTM, CDR2 ANQGSEA, per germline. The CDR3 DNA is TGCAGCGTTGTCGGACAGGGAGGAGGCTACACCTTC. Its translation: CSVVGQGGGYTF. The complete variable domain, with remaining parts taken from reference TRBV29-1 and TRBJ1-2, reads SAVISQKPSRDICQRGTSLTIQCQVDSQVTMMFWYRQQPGQSLTLIATANQGSEATYESGFVIDKFPISRPNLTFSTLTVSNMSPEDSSIYLCSVVGQGGGYTFGSGTRLTVV.

This clonotype was recorded only once. The chain uses TRBV6-2 or TRBV6-3 and TRBJ2-7; 10 positions match TRBD1. Looked up from germline, CDR1 is MNHEY and CDR2 is SVGEGT. The CDR3 consists of 15 residues. J lost 5 bases, V lost 6 bases, and 10 bases had no gene match. CDR3 amino acids: CASRVPGQGIHEQYF. The DNA for the CDR3 is TGTGCCAGCAGAGTTCCGGGACAGGGGATCCACGAGCAGTACTTC.

This chain connects TRBV7-9 to TRBJ2-1; D is unclear. V lost 8 bases to trimming and J lost 8 bases, with 13 bases between them. CDR1 and CDR2 (germline): SEHNR, FQNEAQ (reference sequence). The length of the CDR3 is 12 residues. The CDR3 sequence: CASDKSSHEQFF. The CDR3 DNA sequence: TGTGCCAGCGATAAGAGCTCGCATGAGCAGTTCTTC.

The J gene is TRBJ2-1, the V gene TRBV29-1; D is tentatively TRBD1 or TRBD2 (6 bases each). V was cut by 8 bases and J by 0 bases, with 14 bases left in between. The CDR3 length is 14 residues. Germline-derived CDR1 and CDR2 are SQVTM and ANQGSEA. CDR3 residues: CSLVGGISYNEQFF. The DNA for the CDR3 is TGCAGCCTCGTCGGGGGCATCTCCTACAATGAGCAGTTCTTC.

This clonotype was picked up a small number of times. The CDR3 spells CASSLIIRETQYF. The CDR3 DNA sequence: TGTGCCAGCAGCTTGATTATTCGAGAGACCCAGTACTTC. The V gene is TRBV11-2, the J gene TRBJ2-5, with unresolved D. Between the trimmed V and J ends, which lost 3 bases and 4 bases, there was a span of 9 bases. This CDR3 is 13 amino acids long. The V gene's germline CDR1 is SGHAT and CDR2 FQNNGV.

This clonotype was counted only a few times. This chain connects TRBV6-2 or TRBV6-3 to TRBJ2-7, with 10 bases identical to TRBD1. The CDR3 is 15 amino acids. Losses at the gene ends were 6 bases for V and 3 bases for J; bases not matched to a gene: 8. CDR1 is MNHEY and CDR2 is SVGEGT in the germline V gene. The CDR3 DNA reads TGTGCCAGCAGACGGGGACAGGGGTTCTACTACGAGCAGTACTTC. Amino acids: CASRRGQGFYYEQYF.

This clonotype was seen only once. The chain links TRBV28 to TRBJ1-4, with D perhaps matching TRBD1 (6 bases). This CDR3 region has 14 residues. Per the germline V gene, CDR1 is MDHEN and CDR2 is SYDVKM. Between the trimmed V and J ends, which lost 4 bases and 7 bases, there was a span of 13 bases. In nucleotides, the CDR3 is TGTGCCAGCAGTTCCCCAAGGGGGTTTGAAAAACTGTTTTTT. Protein: CASSSPRGFEKLFF.

This clonotype has more than one count but fewer than ten. The chain uses TRBV7-2 and TRBJ2-1, with D hard to call. Germline V CDR1 and CDR2: SGHTA, FQGNSA. V was trimmed by 1 base and J by 2 bases, leaving 18 bases between them. The CDR3 totals 18 residues. This CDR3 is CASSLGSHGIETYNEQFF. CDR3 in DNA: TGTGCCAGCAGCTTAGGGTCCCATGGGATAGAAACCTACAATGAGCAGTTCTTC.

This clonotype was detected only once. The gene calls are TRBV4-1 and TRBJ2-7, with D possibly being TRBD1 (5 bases). Germline V CDR1 and CDR2: MGHRA, YSYEKL. Trimming stripped 2 bases from V and 2 bases from J, with 22 bases between. The CDR3 loop spans 18 amino acids. The CDR3 DNA reads as TGCGCCAGCAGCCAACTTAGCTTGGGGCAGCCTACTACCTACGAGCAGTACTTC. Translated, it gives CASSQLSLGQPTTYEQYF.

The V call is TRBV2, the J call TRBJ2-4; the D is unclear. V dropped 4 bases and J dropped 7 bases, with 14 bases sitting between them. CDR3 length equals 14 residues. Germline V CDR1 and CDR2: SNHLY, FYNNEI. The CDR3 nucleotides read TGTGCCAGCAGTGCAGAACGACCCTCCAACATTCAGTACTTC. It translates to CASSAERPSNIQYF.

On this clonotype: This sequence may be a read error, since a much larger clone differs from it by one base. This chain joins TRBV28 and TRBJ2-7, with D unclear. V was pared by 3 bases and J by 8 bases, with 14 bases between. The CDR3 loop spans 13 amino acids. Germline CDR1 reads MDHEN; CDR2 reads SYDVKM. CDR3 sequence (DNA): TGTGCCAGCAGTTTGGGCCCCTTTGACAAGCAGTACTTC. This codes for CASSLGPFDKQYF.

The chain joins TRBV20-1 to TRBJ2-3; tentatively, D is TRBD2 (7 bases). Between the trimmed V and J ends, which lost 6 bases and 2 bases, there was a span of 18 bases. The CDR3 length is 15 residues. CDR1 and CDR2 (germline): DFQATT, SNEGSKA (reference sequence). CDR3 residues: CSAPGGLRNTDTQYF. The CDR3 DNA reads as TGCAGTGCGCCGGGGGGCCTAAGAAACACAGATACGCAGTATTTT.

CDR3 coding DNA: TGCAGTAGGGGACGGGAAGAGACCCAGTACTTC. Encoded protein: CSRGREETQYF. The chain has TRBV20-1 and TRBJ2-5; D tentatively fits TRBD1 or TRBD2 (5 bases each). The CDR3 sequence is 11 residues long. In germline, CDR1 is DFQATT, CDR2 SNEGSKA (reference sequence). V lost 8 bases and J lost 3, with 10 bases in between.